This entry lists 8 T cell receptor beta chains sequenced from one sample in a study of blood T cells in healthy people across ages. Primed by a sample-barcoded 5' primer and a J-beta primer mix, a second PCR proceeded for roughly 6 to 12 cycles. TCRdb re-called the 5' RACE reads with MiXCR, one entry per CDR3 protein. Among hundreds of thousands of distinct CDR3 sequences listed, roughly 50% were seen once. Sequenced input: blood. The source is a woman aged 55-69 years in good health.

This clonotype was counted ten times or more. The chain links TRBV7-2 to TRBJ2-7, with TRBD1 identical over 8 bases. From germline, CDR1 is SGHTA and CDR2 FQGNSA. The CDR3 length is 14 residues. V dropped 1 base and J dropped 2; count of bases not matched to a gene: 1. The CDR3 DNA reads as TGTGCCAGCAGCTTAGACAGGGGGACCTACGAGCAGTACTTC. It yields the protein CASSLDRGTYEQYF.

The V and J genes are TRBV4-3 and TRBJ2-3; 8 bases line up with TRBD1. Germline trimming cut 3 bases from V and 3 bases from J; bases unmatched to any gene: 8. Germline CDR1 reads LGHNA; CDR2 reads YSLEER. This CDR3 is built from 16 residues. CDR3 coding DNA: TGCGCCAGCAGCCAGACAGGGGTTCGAGAGACAGATACGCAGTATTTT. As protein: CASSQTGVRETDTQYF.

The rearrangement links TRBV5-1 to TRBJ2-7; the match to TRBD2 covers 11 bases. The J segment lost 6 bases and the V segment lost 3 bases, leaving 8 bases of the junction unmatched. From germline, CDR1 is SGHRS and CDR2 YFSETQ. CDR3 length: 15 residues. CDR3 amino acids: CASSYSGRASVEQYF. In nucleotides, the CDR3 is TGCGCCAGCAGCTATAGCGGGAGGGCCTCGGTCGAGCAGTACTTC.

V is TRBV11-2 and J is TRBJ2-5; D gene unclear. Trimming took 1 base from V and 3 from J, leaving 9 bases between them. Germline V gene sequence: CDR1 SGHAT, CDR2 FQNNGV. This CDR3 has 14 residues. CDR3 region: CASSLGHVEETQYF. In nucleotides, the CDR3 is TGTGCCAGCAGCTTAGGACACGTCGAAGAGACCCAGTACTTC.

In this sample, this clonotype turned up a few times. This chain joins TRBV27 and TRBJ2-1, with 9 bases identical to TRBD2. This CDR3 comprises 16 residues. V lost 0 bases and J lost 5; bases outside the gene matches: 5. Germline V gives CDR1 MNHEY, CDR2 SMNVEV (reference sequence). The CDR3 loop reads CASSLSSGSRNNEQFF. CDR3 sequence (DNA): TGTGCCAGCAGTTTATCTAGCGGGAGTCGAAACAATGAGCAGTTCTTC.

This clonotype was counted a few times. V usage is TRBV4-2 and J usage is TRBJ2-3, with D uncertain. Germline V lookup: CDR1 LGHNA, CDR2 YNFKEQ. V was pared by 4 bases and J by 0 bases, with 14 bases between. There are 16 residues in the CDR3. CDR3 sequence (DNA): TGTGCCAGCAGCCTTCGGGCCAGCACTAGCACAGATACGCAGTATTTT. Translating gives CASSLRASTSTDTQYF.

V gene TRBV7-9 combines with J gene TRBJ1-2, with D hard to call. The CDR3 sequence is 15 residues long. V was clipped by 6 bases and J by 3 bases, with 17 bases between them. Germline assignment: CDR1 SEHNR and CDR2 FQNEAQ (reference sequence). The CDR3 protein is CASSSRRVLDYGYTF. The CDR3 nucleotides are TGTGCCAGCAGTTCGAGAAGGGTATTGGACTATGGCTACACCTTC.

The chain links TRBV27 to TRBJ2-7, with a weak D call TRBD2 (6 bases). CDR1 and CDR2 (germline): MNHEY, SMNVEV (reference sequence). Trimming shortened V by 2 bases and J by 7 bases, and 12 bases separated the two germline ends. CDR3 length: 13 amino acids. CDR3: CASSLMYGGEQYF. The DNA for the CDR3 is TGTGCCAGCAGTTTAATGTACGGAGGGGAGCAGTACTTC.